The rows below give T cell receptor beta chains drawn from one sample of a study of cytomegalovirus exposure and HLA in healthy donors. Here immunoSEQ multiplex PCR was the method, and the copy in TCRdb shows in-frame clones only, minus some. The table lists around 190,000 clones, roughly 80% of them singletons, with around 1.4% in the top ten. The sequenced sample was PBMCs. The receptors were sampled from a woman aged 45-65 years in good health and CMV-seronegative. The CDR3 runs from the conserved cysteine through the conserved F or W. D genes are given only for firm matches. Only part of the rows carry a size: once, few, many, or a class if the clone is expanded.

>TRBV7-2|TRBJ2-7|TRBD2|NA
TGTGCCAGCAGCTTCCGGCTAGCGGGATACGAGCAGTACTTC
CASSFRLAGYEQYF
>TRBV5-1|TRBJ1-1|NA|NA
TGCGCCAGCAGCTTGGTCGGGGTGGGGTCGAACACTGAAGCTTTCTTT
CASSLVGVGSNTEAFF
>TRBV11-2|TRBJ1-1|NA|NA
TGTGCCAGCAGCTTGGGGCAGACAAGGAACACTGAAGCTTTCTTT
CASSLGQTRNTEAFF
>TRBV7-2|TRBJ1-1|NA|few
TGTGCCAGCAGATTACCCCAGAATCTTGAAGCTTTCTTT
CASRLPQNLEAFF
>TRBV18|TRBJ1-5|NA|NA
TGTGCCAGCTCACCCCAGGGGTACTATCAGCCCCAGCATTTT
CASSPQGYYQPQHF
>TRBV29-1|TRBJ1-4|TRBD1|NA
TGCAGCGTTGTCGGACAGGTTAATGAAAAACTGTTTTTT
CSVVGQVNEKLFF
>TRBV4-3|TRBJ2-7|TRBD2|NA
TGCGCCAGCAGCCAACTAGCGGGGGGACCTAGCTCCTACGAGCAGTACTTC
CASSQLAGGPSSYEQYF
>TRBV2|TRBJ1-1|TRBD1|once
TGTGCCAGCAGGGGGACAGCGAACACTGAAGCTTTCTTT
CASRGTANTEAFF
>TRBV6-4|TRBJ2-1|NA|NA
TGTGCCAGCAGCCTCACGGGTGGAGGCCTAACCTACAATGAGCAGTTCTTC
CASSLTGGGLTYNEQFF
>TRBV19|TRBJ1-5|TRBD1|NA
TGTGCCAGTACTACAGGGGATGGCAATCAGCCCCAGCATTTT
CASTTGDGNQPQHF
>TRBV10-3|TRBJ1-4|TRBD1|few
TGTGCCGCCCGTGGGACAGCAACTAATGAAAAACTGTTTTTT
CAARGTATNEKLFF
>TRBV7-2|TRBJ2-7|NA|few
TGTGCCAGCAGCTTCGGGGGCTCCTACGAGCAGTACTTC
CASSFGGSYEQYF
>TRBV5-8|TRBJ2-4|TRBD1|NA
TGTGCCAGCAGGTCCGTTGGGCAGGGGGAAAACATTCAGTACTTC
CASRSVGQGENIQYF
>TRBV7-2|TRBJ1-2|NA|NA
TGTGCCAGCAGCTCTCGTCGCCAGGGGTTTAACTATGGCTACACCTTC
CASSSRRQGFNYGYTF
>TRBV5-1|TRBJ2-4|NA|NA
TGCGCCAGCAGCTTGGCCGGAGGTAGAGTAGTTAGTCAGTACTTC
CASSLAGGRVVSQYF
>TRBV5-6|TRBJ1-1|NA|NA
TGTGCCAGCAGCTTGTGGGGGGGCACTGAAGCTTTCTTT
CASSLWGGTEAFF
>TRBV14|TRBJ1-2|TRBD1|NA
TGTGCCAGCAGCCACATGACAGGGGCGACAGTCTATGGCTACACCTTC
CASSHMTGATVYGYTF
>TRBV18|TRBJ1-6|TRBD1|NA
TGTGCCAGCTCACCAAACAGGGGGCTCGCCTATAATTCACCCCTCCACTTT
CASSPNRGLAYNSPLHF
>TRBV2|TRBJ1-4|TRBD1|NA
TGTGCCAGCAGGGAGCAGGGGGTCAGAAATGAAAAACTGTTTTTT
CASREQGVRNEKLFF
>TRBV7-2|TRBJ2-7|NA|NA
TGTGCCAGCAGCTTGACGACAGACGTTTCCTACGAGCAGTACTTC
CASSLTTDVSYEQYF
>TRBV9|TRBJ1-3|NA|NA
TGTGCCAGCAGCGTAAAAGGGAGCGGAAACACCATATATTTT
CASSVKGSGNTIYF
>TRBV11-2|TRBJ2-7|TRBD1|NA
TGTGCCAGCAGCTTGACGGACAGGGGCGAGCAGTACTTC
CASSLTDRGEQYF
>TRBV7-6|TRBJ1-1|NA|NA
TGTGCCAGCAGCTTAGTAGCTTTTGGTGCTATGAACACTGAAGCTTTCTTT
CASSLVAFGAMNTEAFF
>TRBV6-6|TRBJ2-7|TRBD2|many
TGTGCCAGCAGGCGGCGGGAGATACCTTACGAGCAGTACTTC
CASRRREIPYEQYF
>TRBV28|TRBJ1-2|TRBD1|NA
TGTGCCAGCAGTTACCGGGACAGGGGTCTTGGCTACACCTTC
CASSYRDRGLGYTF
>TRBV28|TRBJ1-2|NA|NA
TGTGCCAGCAGTTCTGACAGGTTATACCCCAAGAACTATGGCTACACCTTC
CASSSDRLYPKNYGYTF
>TRBV9|TRBJ2-3|TRBD2|NA
TGTGCCAGCAGCGTAGGGACTAGCGGGCCCACAGATACGCAGTATTTT
CASSVGTSGPTDTQYF
>TRBV5-1|TRBJ1-1|NA|NA
TGCGCCAGCAGCCCGGGGACATTCAACACTGAAGCTTTCTTT
CASSPGTFNTEAFF
>TRBV6-6|TRBJ1-1|NA|NA
TGTGCCAGCAGTTACACTCGGGGGGTAGCTTTCTTT
CASSYTRGVAFF
>TRBV21-1|TRBJ1-2|NA|NA
TGTGCCAGCAGCAAAGAGCGGGCCGGTGGCCCCAACTATGGCTACACCTTC
CASSKERAGGPNYGYTF
>TRBV5-4|TRBJ1-1|NA|NA
TGTGCCAGCAGCTTGGGTACGGCGGGGCCCACTGAAGCTTTCTTT
CASSLGTAGPTEAFF
>TRBV28|TRBJ2-3|NA|NA
TGTGCCAGCAGTTTCTGGGCCGCAGATACGCAGTATTTT
CASSFWAADTQYF
>TRBV29-1|TRBJ1-1|TRBD1|NA
TGCAGCGTCCACAGGGGCCCTGAAGCTTTCTTT
CSVHRGPEAFF
>TRBV19|TRBJ1-1|TRBD1|NA
TGTGCCAGTAGTATAGAACCCGGACAGGGTGAAGCTTTCTTT
CASSIEPGQGEAFF
>TRBV16|TRBJ1-1|NA|NA
TGTGCCAGCAGCCAATCGGGAGAAGAAGCTTTCTTT
CASSQSGEEAFF
>TRBV7-2|TRBJ1-2|TRBD1|NA
TGTGCCAGCAGCTTAGTGGGAGGAGGAATGAGGGGGCGGGTGAATGGCTACACCTTC
CASSLVGGGMRGRVNGYTF
>TRBV18|TRBJ2-7|TRBD1|NA
TGTGCCAGCTCACCAGAGGGACAGGGGGTTTACGAGCAGTACTTC
CASSPEGQGVYEQYF
>TRBV9|TRBJ2-6|NA|NA
TGTGCCAGCAGCCCAAGACAGGATCGGAGCTCTGGGGCCAACGTCCTGACTTTC
CASSPRQDRSSGANVLTF
>TRBV6-5|TRBJ2-2|TRBD2|NA
TGTGCCACCGCGGGGGGGCGGATAACCGGGGAGCTGTTTTTT
CATAGGRITGELFF
>TRBV5-4|TRBJ2-2|NA|NA
TGTGCCAGCAGCTTTAGACAGGCGAACACCGGGGAGCTGTTTTTT
CASSFRQANTGELFF
>TRBV30|TRBJ2-2|NA|NA
TGTGCCTGGAGTGGAGGGTGGAACACCGGGGAGCTGTTTTTT
CAWSGGWNTGELFF
>TRBV4-1|TRBJ2-5|NA|NA
TGCGCCAGCAGCCAAGACAGGGGAAAAGAGACCCAGTACTTC
CASSQDRGKETQYF
>TRBV4-1|TRBJ1-2|TRBD1|NA
TGCGCCAGCAGCCACCCCCGACAGGGAGAGGACTATGGCTACACCTTT
CASSHPRQGEDYGYTF
>TRBV19|TRBJ1-6|TRBD1|NA
TGTGCCAGTAGTATAGAGCGGGGACAGGGGTCTTCACCCCTCCACTTT
CASSIERGQGSSPLHF
>TRBV11-3|TRBJ1-1|NA|NA
TGTGCCAGCAGCTCCGGGTACACTGAAGCTTTCTTT
CASSSGYTEAFF